These 2 T cell receptor beta chains came from one sample sequenced in a study of Ad26.COV2.S vaccination and SARS-CoV-2 variants. Specified treatment: approximately 18 received Ad26.COV2.S at low or high dose, single or two shots; roughly five received placebo; per-sample allocation not given. Specimen acquisition occurred on day 63 following the initial vaccine or placebo injection. The data were produced by immunoSEQ multiplex PCR, yet TCRdb's version contains in-frame clones alone and is incomplete. The sample gives about 350,000 clones, 85% to 90% of which show up once; 5% is in the top ten. The sequencing here drew on peripheral blood, taken in a trial of Ad26.COV2.S vaccine versus placebo. The receptors shown here come from a person between 18 and 65 years old who received the Ad26.COV2.S COVID-19 vaccine or a placebo.

This chain connects TRBV7-9 to TRBJ1-1; the D gene is possibly TRBD1 (5 bases). The CDR3 spans 17 residues. Germline CDR1 is SEHNR and CDR2 is FQNEAQ (reference sequence). The germline V and J ends were trimmed by 5 bases and 3 bases, with 22 bases remaining between them. CDR3 region: CASSPSPVGGVDTEAFF. DNA of the CDR3: TGTGCCAGCAGCCCTTCCCCGGTGGGGGGAGTGGACACTGAAGCTTTCTTT.

The genes are TRBV24-1 and TRBJ2-3, with 11 bases aligning to TRBD1. After removal of 5 bases from V and 8 bases from J, the junction contained 8 bases not matched to a gene. CDR1 KGHDR and CDR2 SFDVKD come from the germline V gene. The CDR3 runs to 15 residues. The CDR3 protein is CATSGAGTGGTTQYF. DNA of the CDR3: TGTGCCACCAGTGGGGCCGGGACAGGGGGGACTACGCAGTATTTT.